This T cell receptor beta chain was sequenced in a study of regulatory T cells in long-lasting Graves disease. The V end lost 2 bases, the J end lost 7 bases, and 9 bases lay between the germline ends. Germline V lookup: CDR1 DFQATT, CDR2 SNEGSKA (reference sequence). The CDR3 is 12 residues long. The sample holds many counts of this clonotype. What it recognizes is unknown. Combining iRepertoire HTBI primers with Arm-PCR of CDR3 regions, the authors built TCR beta libraries. TCRdb independently ran MiXCR on the multiplex PCR reads; one entry per CDR3 protein. In the table there are roughly 400,000 distinct CDR3 sequences, under 25% of which are singletons. The time point here: persistent/refractory GD, antithyroid drugs over 5 years with positive TRAb. Following extraction of RNA from PBMCs, that RNA was used to make the TCR library. The patients included were those that came from an endocrinology department in Xi'an, China.

Study outcomes and limitations: Those with persistent Graves' had less TCR diversity than newly diagnosed patients. With persistent disease, TRBV28, TRBJ1-2 and TRBJ2-5 were the favored segments. Relative to new patients (approximately 1,000), persistent patients exhibited greater sharing of public clonotypes (approximately 2,700).

This sequence joins TRBV20-1 and TRBJ1-5, with a weak D call TRBD1 (5 bases). The material was peripheral blood mononuclear cells (PBMCs), obtained when the disease was refractory, from a patient treated with antithyroid drugs. This clonotype was obtained from a female donor with Graves disease. The CDR3 reads CSARQGEQPQHF. The CDR3 nucleotides are TGCAGTGCTAGACAGGGAGAGCAGCCCCAGCATTTT.